This TCR beta chain was captured by sequencing in a study of blood T cell repertoires in COVID-19 (dated by TCRdb to the early 2020s). About the study as a whole: Samples from collaborators originated in the United States, Italy and Spain and spanned both the acute and convalescent phases of COVID-19. The prospective study material was composed of cDNA or gDNA derived from T cells, B-cell-depleted T cells, or PBMCs. Deeply sampled blood TCRbeta repertoires from subjects exposed to, actively infected with, or recovered from COVID-19 were included in the dataset. The repertoires were released in a freely available public database meant as a resource for research on the immune response to SARS-CoV-2. The samples were drawn from the first 160 participants of the ongoing ImmuneRACE study and from 1,254 subjects provided by 6 global collaborators. A de-identified subject ID, COVID-19 status, age in years and sex were almost always included in the sample metadata. Where HLA class I and class II types were available, the types were taken from metadata supplied by the sample provider, not from assay-based typing. The research as a whole found: Clinical and demographic metadata were provided uncurated, with the amount varying by source and participant.

Whole blood was collected in K2EDTA tubes by collaborating institutions according to the institutions' own protocols. For TCRbeta analysis, collaborators shipped samples in one of three forms: frozen whole blood, isolated PBMCs, or DNA extracted from either of those sample types. At the junction V is shortened by 6 bases and J by 3 bases, with 18 bases in between. As encoded in the germline V gene, CDR1 is SQVTM while CDR2 is ANQGSEA. The CDR3, from cysteine to phenylalanine, totals 15 residues. The DNA shown is the 45-base CDR3, in frame from base 1. This clone was seen a single time. The clone's antigen remains unknown. Base qualities are not at hand, and no much larger clone is one base apart. TCRbeta CDR3 regions were amplified from genomic DNA using the immunoSEQ Assay, a bias-controlled multiplex PCR. Per the original workflow: Within the assay, amplification of reference gene primers was used to estimate how many nucleated cells each sample contained. To quantify the absolute abundance of each unique TCRbeta CDR3 rearrangement, sequence reads were collapsed and filtered. Productive Simpson clonality was computed per sample as the square root of Simpson's diversity index over productive rearrangements. TCRdb limited this immuneACCESS table to in-frame rearrangements with V and J called. A share of clones is missing; checked studies link under half to unresolved V genes, and the rest is unexplained. V and J calls and clone size are those listed in that table; D and trimming were worked out from the DNA. The sample data list 45,000 to 55,000 clones, and 86% of these were observed just once. The ten biggest clones cover roughly 10% of the sample.

This receptor chain uses TRBV29-1 and TRBJ2-4, and perhaps TRBD2 as D gene, on 6 matching bases. The sequence derives from a man in his 70s with active COVID-19. Sequenced material: peripheral blood. The sequenced DNA: TGCAGCGTCGACGGCTCCGGGGGAGACAAAAACATTCAGTACTTC. Its amino acids are CSVDGSGGDKNIQYF.